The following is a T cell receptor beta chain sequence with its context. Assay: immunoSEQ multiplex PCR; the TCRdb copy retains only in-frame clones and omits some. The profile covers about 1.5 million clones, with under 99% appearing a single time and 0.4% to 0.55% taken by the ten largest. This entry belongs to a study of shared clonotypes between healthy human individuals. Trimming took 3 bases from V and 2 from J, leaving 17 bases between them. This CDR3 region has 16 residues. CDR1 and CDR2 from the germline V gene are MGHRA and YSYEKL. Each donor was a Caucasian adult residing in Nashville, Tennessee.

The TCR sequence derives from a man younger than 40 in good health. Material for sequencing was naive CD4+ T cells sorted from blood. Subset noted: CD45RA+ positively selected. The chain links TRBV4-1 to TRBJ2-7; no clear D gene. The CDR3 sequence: CASSHYPRSTTYEQYF. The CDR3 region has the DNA TGCGCCAGCAGCCACTACCCGAGGAGCACCACCTACGAGCAGTACTTC.